One T cell receptor beta chain is described in this entry. The data originate from a study of blood T cell repertoires in COVID-19. The wider study: The cDNA or gDNA used as material had been derived from T cells, B-cell-depleted T cells, or PBMCs.

The germline V gene encodes CDR1 MNHNY and CDR2 SVGAGI (reference sequence). CDR3 length: 14 residues. Deletions cut 6 bases from V and 8 bases from J, with 17 bases between. Authors' analysis steps: It was from reference gene primer amplification that nucleated cell counts were estimated. Using immunoSEQ multiplex PCR, the repertoire was profiled, and TCRdb retains in-frame clones only, with some absent. Clonal size and the V and J genes are those of that table, whereas D and trimming came from the DNA. The data contain roughly 170,000 clones, roughly 88% of them singletons. Sequenced input: peripheral blood. The V call is TRBV6-6, the J call TRBJ2-1; a possible D gene is TRBD1 (5 bases). The TCR originated in a man aged 55 to 70 who had recovered from COVID-19. DNA of the CDR3: TGTGCCAGCAGCGCCCCCGGTCAGGGATATGAGCAGTTCTTC. It yields the protein CASSAPGQGYEQFF.